The 10 T cell receptor beta chains given below trace back to one sample, sequenced in a study of blood T cell repertoires in COVID-19. Produced via immunoSEQ multiplex PCR; TCRdb's table is partial and in-frame only. The sample lists over 200,000 clones; just under 90% were seen once. Sequenced sample: peripheral blood. The receptors here all came from a man between 25 and 39 years old with COVID-19, enrolled during active disease.

The rearrangement links TRBV18 to TRBJ1-2; 9 bases are a match to TRBD1. Germline values: CDR1 KGHSH, CDR2 LQKENI. Trimming at V came to 1 base and at J to 2 bases, leaving 8 bases not matched to a gene. The CDR3 contains 17 residues. CDR3 in DNA: TGTGCCAGCTCACCACGGACAGGGGCCCAGGACAACTATGGCTACACCTTC. Its translation is CASSPRTGAQDNYGYTF. Together with reference TRBV18 and TRBJ1-2, the CDR3 gives the full variable domain: NAGVMQNPRHLVRRRGQEARLRCSPMKGHSHVYWYRQLPEEGLKFMVYLQKENIIDESGMPKERFSAEFPKEGPSILRIQQVVRGDSAAYFCASSPRTGAQDNYGYTFGSGTRLTVV.

The chain employs TRBV19 and TRBJ1-1, with D hard to call. Trimming cost V 1 base and J 8 bases, with 14 bases left between them. The CDR3 contains 14 residues. Germline V gene lookup returns CDR1 LNHDA and CDR2 SQIVND (reference sequence). CDR3 sequence: CASSIGYSSSEAFF. CDR3 nucleotides: TGTGCCAGTAGTATAGGGTACAGCTCATCCGAAGCTTTCTTT. The variable domain in full, completed from reference TRBV19 and TRBJ1-1, reads DGGITQSPKYLFRKEGQNVTLSCEQNLNHDAMYWYRQDPGQGLRLIYYSQIVNDFQKGDIAEGYSVSREKKESFPLTVTSAQKNPTAFYLCASSIGYSSSEAFFGQGTRLTVV.

The rearrangement uses TRBV6-5 and TRBJ2-5, with a possible D match to TRBD2 (6 bases). The CDR3 covers 15 residues. V dropped 3 bases and J dropped 5 bases, with 16 bases sitting between them. Germline V gives CDR1 MNHEY, CDR2 SVGAGI. The CDR3 loop is CASSYRREWWETQYF. CDR3 coding DNA: TGTGCCAGCAGTTATAGGAGGGAGTGGTGGGAGACCCAGTACTTC.

In regard to this clone: At one end the junction does not follow the germline gene, possibly because of a read error. The rearrangement uses TRBV5-1 and TRBJ2-2, with a possible D match to TRBD1 (6 bases). This CDR3 has 14 amino acids. CDR1 and CDR2 from the germline V gene are SGHRS and YFSETQ. CDR3 bases: TGCGCCAGCAGCATTCAGGGGAACTCCGGGGAGCTGTTTTTT. Translating gives CASSIQGNSGELFF. Based on the CDR3 plus reference TRBV5-1 and TRBJ2-2, the full variable domain is KAGVTQTPRYLIKTRGQQVTLSCSPISGHRSVSWYQQTPGQGLQFLFEYFSETQRNKGNFPGRFSGRQFSNSRSEMNVSTLELGDSALYLCASSIQGNSGELFFGEGSRLTVL.

The chain employs TRBV9 and TRBJ2-2, with a tentative D call TRBD2 (6 bases). V shed 4 bases and J shed 6 bases, with 19 bases lying between them. CDR1 and CDR2 from the germline V gene are SGDLS and YYNGEE. The CDR3 is made up of 16 amino acids. CDR3 in DNA: TGTGCCAGCAGCCAGGGAGGAGGGACTCTAGCCGGGGAGCTGTTTTTT. Its protein is CASSQGGGTLAGELFF.

Note on this clone: A read error may produce the germline difference seen at one junction end. Written as DNA, the CDR3 is TGTGCCAGCTCACCTGACTCCGACAATGAGCAGTTCTTC. Protein product: CASSPDSDNEQFF. The chain combines TRBV18 with TRBJ2-1; D remains unclear. Germline V gene sequence: CDR1 KGHSH, CDR2 LQKENI. The CDR3 consists of 13 residues.

The chain couples TRBV2 to TRBJ1-2; D unclear. With 3 bases removed from V and 2 bases from J, the gap between germline ends came to 10 bases. The CDR3 spans 14 residues. Germline V gene sequence: CDR1 SNHLY, CDR2 FYNNEI. The DNA for the CDR3 is TGTGCCAGCAGTGAGTCTAGCGGGAACTATGGCTACACCTTC. As protein: CASSESSGNYGYTF.

This clone showed up just once. This chain connects TRBV12-3 or TRBV12-4 to TRBJ1-2; 7 nucleotides agree with TRBD1. The CDR3 loop spans 13 amino acids. V dropped 5 bases and J dropped 4; count of bases not matched to a gene: 4. The CDR3 region is CASSPGQSYGYTF. The CDR3 nucleotides read TGTGCCAGCAGTCCGGGACAGTCCTATGGCTACACCTTC.

Concerning this clone itself: Other nucleotide sequences in the sample specify the same CDR3. The rearrangement links TRBV3-1 (or the pseudogene TRBV3-2) to TRBJ2-7; TRBD2 matches 7 bases. J was trimmed by 6 bases and V by 3 bases; bases with no gene match: 8. CDR1 and CDR2 (germline): LGHDT, YNNKEL (reference sequence). The length of the CDR3 is 14 residues. CDR3 in amino acids: CASSHTLTGGEQYF. The CDR3 nucleotides are TGTGCCAGCAGCCATACCCTTACGGGGGGCGAGCAGTACTTC.

The rearrangement links TRBV7-3 to TRBJ2-5, with TRBD2 as a possible D gene (5 bases). Germline V gene sequence: CDR1 SGHTA, CDR2 FQGTGA. The germline V and J ends were trimmed by 5 bases and 4 bases, with 11 bases remaining between them. The length of the CDR3 is 13 residues. The CDR3 coding sequence is TGTGCCAGCAGCCTATCCGGGGTAGAGACCCAGTACTTC. Protein product: CASSLSGVETQYF.